The 4 T cell receptor beta chains below were found in one sample sequenced in a study of blood T cell repertoires in COVID-19. Data came from immunoSEQ multiplex PCR; TCRdb stores just in-frame clones and leaves some out. The sample holds 400,000 or so clones, about 91% seen once. The sample comprised peripheral blood. The source of these receptors is a woman aged 40-49 years with COVID-19, enrolled during active disease.

The V call is TRBV18, the J call TRBJ1-6; no clear D gene. This CDR3 is built from 14 residues. V lost 1 base, J lost 6 bases, and 7 bases lay in between. The V gene's germline CDR1 is KGHSH and CDR2 LQKENI. The CDR3 spells CASSPRTGNSPLHF. The CDR3 DNA follows: TGTGCCAGCTCACCACGAACGGGTAATTCACCCCTCCACTTT.

This sequence joins TRBV19 and TRBJ2-1; D might be TRBD1 (6 bases). The V end was cut by 7 bases, the J end by 1 base, with 11 bases between. The CDR3 spans 14 residues. Germline loops: CDR1 LNHDA, CDR2 SQIVND (reference sequence). The DNA of the CDR3 is TGTGCCAGTATCAGGGGTGGGTCCTACAATGAGCAGTTCTTC. Translating gives CASIRGGSYNEQFF.

The genes are TRBV28 and TRBJ2-7, with D possibly being TRBD1 (6 bases). The CDR3 sequence is 12 residues long. Germline V CDR1 and CDR2: MDHEN, SYDVKM. Trimming took 7 bases from V and 8 from J, leaving 15 bases between them. In DNA, the CDR3 is TGTGCCAGCACCCAAGCCCGGGACAAGCAGTACTTC. It encodes CASTQARDKQYF.

The chain uses TRBV12-3 or TRBV12-4 and TRBJ1-2, with D unclear. This CDR3 comprises 12 residues. V was trimmed by 4 bases and J by 8 bases, leaving 11 bases between them. The CDR3 loop reads CASSSGLGGYTF. CDR3 in DNA: TGTGCCAGCAGTTCAGGCCTCGGCGGCTACACCTTC.